Below, 25 T cell receptor beta chains from the same sample are listed, as sequenced in a study of T cell changes during pregnancy in multiple sclerosis. The data were produced by immunoSEQ multiplex PCR, yet TCRdb's version contains in-frame clones alone and is incomplete. This sample has just under 45,000 clones, with approximately 92% found just once. The sequenced sample was CD4+ T cells from peripheral blood mononuclear cells, obtained in the first trimester of pregnancy. These receptors were collected from a female donor with multiple sclerosis, enrolled in a pregnancy study.

The J gene is TRBJ1-1, the V gene TRBV6-6; 9 bases are a match to TRBD1. Germline V gene lookup returns CDR1 MNHNY and CDR2 SVGAGI (reference sequence). CDR3 length equals 14 residues. Trimming took 6 bases from V and 9 from J; bases not matched to a gene: 11. CDR3 nucleotides: TGTGCCAGCAGGTCACAGGGGGCCGGAGGGAAAGCTTTCTTT. Its translation: CASRSQGAGGKAFF.

V and J are TRBV6-6 and TRBJ1-5; 7 bases are shared with TRBD1. J gave up 6 bases and V 5 bases, and 13 bases lay outside the gene matches. The CDR3 runs 16 residues. Germline V gene data show CDR1 as MNHNY and CDR2 as SVGAGI (reference sequence). The CDR3 bases are TGTGCCAGCAGTCAAACCCCAGGGGGTTGGGGTCAGCCCCAGCATTTT. This translates into CASSQTPGGWGQPQHF.

This chain links TRBV28 with TRBJ2-7; 9 bases are a match to TRBD1. Germline V gene sequence: CDR1 MDHEN, CDR2 SYDVKM. J was trimmed by 4 bases and V by 1 base; bases with no gene match: 8. The CDR3 is 16 amino acids. The CDR3 bases are TGTGCCAGCAGTTTATTGGGCGGGACAGGGTCATACGAGCAGTACTTC. Encoded protein: CASSLLGGTGSYEQYF.

The chain is built from TRBV6-5 and TRBJ2-7; the D gene is possibly TRBD1 (6 bases). The CDR3 covers 14 residues. V lost 5 bases and J 0 bases, leaving 11 bases between the germline ends. Germline lookup yields CDR1 MNHEY and CDR2 SVGAGI. The CDR3 DNA follows: TGTGCCAGCAGTCCCCGGGACAACTCCTACGAGCAGTACTTC. Its translation: CASSPRDNSYEQYF.

The V and J genes are TRBV28 and TRBJ1-5; 8 positions match TRBD1. After removal of 4 bases from V and 5 bases from J, the junction contained 4 bases not matched to a gene. Germline CDR1 MDHEN, CDR2 SYDVKM. This CDR3 contains 14 residues. CDR3 nucleotide sequence: TGTGCCAGCAGTTATCCGACAGGGGATCAGCCCCAGCATTTT. Its translation is CASSYPTGDQPQHF.

The chain joins TRBV15 to TRBJ2-5; no reliable D call. Germline V gene data show CDR1 as LNHNV and CDR2 as YYDKDF (reference sequence). The ends were cut back, 4 bases at V and 2 bases at J, with 14 bases in the middle. This CDR3 has 15 amino acids. CDR3: CATSTFSGSQETQYF. The CDR3 DNA follows: TGTGCCACCAGCACCTTCTCGGGTTCACAAGAGACCCAGTACTTC.

V usage is TRBV5-4 and J usage is TRBJ1-2, with D possibly matching TRBD1 (5 bases). Germline V CDR1 and CDR2: SGHNT, YYREEE (reference sequence). The CDR3 runs to 14 residues. Trimming removed 4 bases from V and 0 bases from J, with 10 bases in between. The CDR3 region has the DNA TGTGCCAGCAGCGTACAGGTGCCTAACTATGGCTACACCTTC. Translating gives CASSVQVPNYGYTF.

V is TRBV5-1 and J is TRBJ2-7; D not resolved. Trimming left V 0 bases short and J 0 bases short, with 10 bases between. The CDR3 sequence is 15 residues long. CDR1 and CDR2 from the germline V gene are SGHRS and YFSETQ. Here the CDR3 DNA reads TGCGCCAGCAGCTTGGGAGTTGCTCACTCCTACGAGCAGTACTTC. It specifies CASSLGVAHSYEQYF.

The CDR3 DNA reads as TGTGCCGGTGCCCCGCGCGGGATCGGGGAGACCCAGTACTTC. Protein sequence: CAGAPRGIGETQYF. The rearrangement links TRBV2 to TRBJ2-5; the D gene is possibly TRBD2 (6 bases). The CDR3 has 14 amino acids. V lost 11 bases and J 5 bases, leaving 21 bases between the germline ends. Germline V gives CDR1 SNHLY, CDR2 FYNNEI.

The chain has TRBV21-1 and TRBJ2-7; no check of the table's D call, TRBD2, against the DNA was made. TRBV21-1 is assigned pseudogene status. The CDR3 runs to 16 residues. The CDR3 coding sequence is TGTGCCAGCAGCAAAGAGCGAGTTGGGTCCTCCTACGAGCAGTACTTC. This encodes CASSKERVGSSYEQYF.

The chain employs TRBV30 and TRBJ1-3; 7 bases match TRBD1. The germline V gene encodes CDR1 GTSNPN and CDR2 SVGIG (reference sequence). This CDR3 is 16 amino acids long. The V and J ends lost 0 bases and 1 base, in that order; junction bases with no gene match: 6. CDR3 sequence: CAWSVGIQGSGNTIYF. The CDR3 DNA follows: TGTGCCTGGAGTGTAGGAATACAGGGGTCTGGAAACACCATATATTTT.

The chain employs TRBV5-1 and TRBJ2-7; TRBD2 is a possible D gene (5 bases). Trimming shortened V by 3 bases and J by 2 bases, and 15 bases separated the two germline ends. CDR3 length: 15 amino acids. Per the germline V gene, CDR1 is SGHRS and CDR2 is YFSETQ. The CDR3 DNA sequence: TGCGCCAGCAGCTCGTTGCGAGCGGAAACCTACGAGCAGTACTTC. Translated, it gives CASSSLRAETYEQYF. Based on the CDR3 plus reference TRBV5-1 and TRBJ2-7, the full variable domain is KAGVTQTPRYLIKTRGQQVTLSCSPISGHRSVSWYQQTPGQGLQFLFEYFSETQRNKGNFPGRFSGRQFSNSRSEMNVSTLELGDSALYLCASSSLRAETYEQYFGPGTRLTVT.

The chain recombines TRBV5-1 with TRBJ2-1; 8 bases line up with TRBD2. This CDR3 comprises 16 residues. Germline trimming cut 4 bases from V and 6 bases from J; bases unmatched to any gene: 12. Germline V gives CDR1 SGHRS, CDR2 YFSETQ. The DNA for the CDR3 is TGCGCCAGCAGCCCGTCCGGGACTAGGGTTGGCAATGAGCAGTTCTTC. Its translation is CASSPSGTRVGNEQFF.

The J gene is TRBJ2-5, the V gene TRBV28; TRBD2 is a possible D gene (6 bases). CDR1 and CDR2 (germline): MDHEN, SYDVKM. The CDR3 has 13 amino acids. With 6 bases removed from V and 2 bases from J, the gap between germline ends came to 10 bases. CDR3 residues: CASSLSGQETQYF. CDR3 DNA: TGTGCCAGCAGCCTTAGCGGACAAGAGACCCAGTACTTC.

V usage is TRBV27 and J usage is TRBJ1-1; 8 bases match TRBD1. V gave up 3 bases and J gave up 9 bases; unmatched junction bases: 3. The CDR3 contains 12 residues. Germline CDR1 reads MNHEY; CDR2 reads SMNVEV (reference sequence). CDR3 amino acids: CASSFRTGKAFF. The CDR3 coding sequence is TGTGCCAGCAGTTTTCGGACAGGGAAAGCTTTCTTT.

V gene TRBV15 combines with J gene TRBJ2-3; a weak D match, TRBD2 (6 bases). V lost 4 bases, J lost 6 bases, and 14 bases lay in between. The CDR3 spans 14 residues. Germline CDR1 and CDR2: LNHNV and YYDKDF (reference sequence). CDR3 loop: CATSNLIGGDTQYF. CDR3 DNA sequence: TGTGCCACCAGCAACCTTATTGGGGGGGATACGCAGTATTTT. The variable domain in full, with the rest retrieved from reference TRBV15 and TRBJ2-3, is DAMVIQNPRYQVTQFGKPVTLSCSQTLNHNVMYWYQQKSSQAPKLLFHYYDKDFNNEADTPDNFQSRRPNTSFCFLDIRSPGLGDTAMYLCATSNLIGGDTQYFGPGTRLTVL.

The chain recombines TRBV5-4 with TRBJ2-3, with 8 positions matching TRBD2. The germline CDR1 and CDR2 sequences are SGHNT and YYREEE (reference sequence). The CDR3 runs to 15 residues. V shed 0 bases, J shed 7 bases, and the junction held 7 bases outside the gene matches. CDR3 region: CASSLDGLAANTQYF. The CDR3 DNA reads TGTGCCAGCAGCTTGGACGGACTAGCCGCCAATACGCAGTATTTT.

This chain connects TRBV4-2 to TRBJ2-5; 7 bases line up with TRBD2. The V segment lost 1 base and the J segment 4 bases; nucleotides outside the gene matches: 12. Germline loops: CDR1 LGHNA, CDR2 YNFKEQ. This CDR3 has 17 amino acids. This chain's CDR3 is CASSQAGSGTMGETQYF. The CDR3 DNA follows: TGTGCCAGCAGCCAAGCAGGGAGCGGGACCATGGGAGAGACCCAGTACTTC.

This clone was detected once. The chain recombines TRBV29-1 with TRBJ2-7; D unclear. This CDR3 has 13 residues. V gave up 0 bases and J gave up 3 bases, with 9 bases separating them. From germline, CDR1 is SQVTM and CDR2 ANQGSEA. CDR3 protein: CSVEDRPNYEQYF. In DNA, the CDR3 is TGCAGCGTTGAAGACAGGCCGAACTACGAGCAGTACTTC.

This chain joins TRBV11-2 and TRBJ2-7; 14 nucleotides match TRBD2. Germline V gene lookup returns CDR1 SGHAT and CDR2 FQNNGV. V trimming: 4 bases; J trimming: 2 bases; junction bases outside the gene matches: 10. The CDR3 is made up of 18 amino acids. CDR3 amino acids: CASSSPGTSGSGTYEQYF. In nucleotides, the CDR3 is TGTGCCAGCAGCTCGCCCGGGACTAGCGGGAGTGGGACCTACGAGCAGTACTTC.

This chain joins TRBV29-1 and TRBJ2-7; D is perhaps TRBD2 (6 bases). CDR3 size: 13 residues. V lost 1 base, J lost 3 bases, and 10 bases lay in between. Germline V gives CDR1 SQVTM, CDR2 ANQGSEA. The CDR3 reads CSVEAGAGYEQYF. DNA for the CDR3: TGCAGCGTTGAAGCGGGAGCGGGCTACGAGCAGTACTTC.

This clone ranks as medium-sized. J is TRBJ1-5 and V is TRBV30, with a tentative D call TRBD1 (6 bases). This CDR3 is 17 amino acids long. V lost 0 bases, J lost 3 bases, and 18 bases lay in between. In germline, CDR1 is GTSNPN, CDR2 SVGIG (reference sequence). The CDR3 nucleotides are TGTGCCTGGAGTGTACGGGGACAAATTCTATTCAATCAGCCCCAGCATTTT. Encoded protein: CAWSVRGQILFNQPQHF. The full variable domain, in which reference TRBV30 and TRBJ1-5 provide the parts outside the CDR3, is SQTIHQWPATLVQPVGSPLSLECTVEGTSNPNLYWYRQAAGRGLQLLFYSVGIGQISSEVPQNLSASRPQDRQFILSSKKLLLSDSGFYLCAWSVRGQILFNQPQHFGDGTRLSIL.

The V call is TRBV5-1, the J call TRBJ1-2; 7 bases line up with TRBD1. Germline trimming cut 2 bases from V and 8 bases from J; bases unmatched to any gene: 12. Germline lookup yields CDR1 SGHRS and CDR2 YFSETQ. There are 15 residues in the CDR3. CDR3 in amino acids: CASSFISDRVNGYTF. CDR3 DNA sequence: TGCGCCAGCAGCTTCATCTCAGACAGGGTGAACGGCTACACCTTC.

The table lists this clone with a count of one. V is TRBV6-5 and J is TRBJ2-1; possible D gene TRBD2, 5 bases. Trimming removed 5 bases at V and 8 bases at J, with 16 bases between. The germline V gene has CDR1 MNHEY and CDR2 SVGAGI. CDR3 length: 14 residues. CDR3 in DNA: TGTGCCAGCAGTCTTTGGACTCGCGCGCATGAGCAGTTCTTC. Encoded protein: CASSLWTRAHEQFF.

The V gene is TRBV6-1, the J gene TRBJ2-7, with TRBD2 matching over 10 bases. Per germline, CDR1 MNHNS and CDR2 SASEGT. Trimming took 4 bases from V and 2 from J; bases not matched to a gene: 8. The CDR3 has 16 amino acids. The CDR3 region is CASSAPLAGRTYEQYF. The CDR3 bases are TGTGCCAGCAGTGCCCCACTAGCGGGAAGGACCTACGAGCAGTACTTC.